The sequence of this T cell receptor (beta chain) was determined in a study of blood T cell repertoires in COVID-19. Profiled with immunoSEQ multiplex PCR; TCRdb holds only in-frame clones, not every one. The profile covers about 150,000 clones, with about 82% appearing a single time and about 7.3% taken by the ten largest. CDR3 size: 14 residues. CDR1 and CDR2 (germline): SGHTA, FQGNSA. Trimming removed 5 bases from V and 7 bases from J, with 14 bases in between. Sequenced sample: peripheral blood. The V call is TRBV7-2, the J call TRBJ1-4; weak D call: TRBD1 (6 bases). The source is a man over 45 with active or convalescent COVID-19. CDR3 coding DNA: TGTGCCAGCAGCACACAGGGATATGGTGAAAAACTGTTTTTT. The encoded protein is CASSTQGYGEKLFF.